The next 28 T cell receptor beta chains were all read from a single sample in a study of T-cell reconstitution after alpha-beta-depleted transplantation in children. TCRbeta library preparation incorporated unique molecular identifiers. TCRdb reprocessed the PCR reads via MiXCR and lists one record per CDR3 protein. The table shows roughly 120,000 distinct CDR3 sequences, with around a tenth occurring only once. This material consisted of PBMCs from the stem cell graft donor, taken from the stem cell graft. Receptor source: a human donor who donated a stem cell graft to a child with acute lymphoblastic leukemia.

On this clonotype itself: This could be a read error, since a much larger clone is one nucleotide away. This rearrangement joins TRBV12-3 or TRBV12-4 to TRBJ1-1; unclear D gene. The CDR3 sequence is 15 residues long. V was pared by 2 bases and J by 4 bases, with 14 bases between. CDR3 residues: CASSLYWGAGTEAFF. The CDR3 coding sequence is TGTGCCAGCAGTTTATATTGGGGTGCTGGCACTGAAGCTTTCTTT.

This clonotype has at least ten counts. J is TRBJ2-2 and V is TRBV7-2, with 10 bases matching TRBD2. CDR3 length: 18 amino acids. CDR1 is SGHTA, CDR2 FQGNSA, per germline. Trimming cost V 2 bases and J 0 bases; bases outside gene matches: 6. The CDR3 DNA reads TGTGCCAGCAGCTTACCGGGGCTAGCGGGAGCGAACACCGGGGAGCTGTTTTTT. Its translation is CASSLPGLAGANTGELFF.

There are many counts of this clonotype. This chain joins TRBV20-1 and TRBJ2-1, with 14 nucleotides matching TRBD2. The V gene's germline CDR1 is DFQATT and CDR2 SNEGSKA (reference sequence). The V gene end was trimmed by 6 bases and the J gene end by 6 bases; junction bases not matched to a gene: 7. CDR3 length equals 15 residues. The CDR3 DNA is TGCAGTGCGATGACCGGGACTAGCGGGGGCAATGAGCAGTTCTTC. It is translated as CSAMTGTSGGNEQFF.

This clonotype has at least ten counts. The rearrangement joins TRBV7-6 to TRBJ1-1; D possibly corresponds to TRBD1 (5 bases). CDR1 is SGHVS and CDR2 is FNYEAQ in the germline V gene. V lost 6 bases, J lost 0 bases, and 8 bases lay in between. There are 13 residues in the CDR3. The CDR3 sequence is CASRRGLNTEAFF. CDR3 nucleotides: TGTGCCAGCAGGAGGGGTCTGAACACTGAAGCTTTCTTT. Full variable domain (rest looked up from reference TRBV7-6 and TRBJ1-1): GAGVSQSPRYKVTKRGQDVALRCDPISGHVSLYWYRQALGQGPEFLTYFNYEAQQDKSGLPNDRFSAERPEGSISTLTIQRTEQRDSAMYRCASRRGLNTEAFFGQGTRLTVV.

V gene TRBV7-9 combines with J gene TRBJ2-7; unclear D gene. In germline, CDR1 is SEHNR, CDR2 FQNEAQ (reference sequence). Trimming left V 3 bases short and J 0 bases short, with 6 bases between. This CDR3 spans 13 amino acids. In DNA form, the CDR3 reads TGTGCCAGCAGCTTCACGCTCTCCTACGAGCAGTACTTC. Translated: CASSFTLSYEQYF.

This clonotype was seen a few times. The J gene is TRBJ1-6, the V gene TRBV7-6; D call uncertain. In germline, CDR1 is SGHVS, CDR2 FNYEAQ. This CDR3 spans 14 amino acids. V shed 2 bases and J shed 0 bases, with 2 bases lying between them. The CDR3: CASSLRSYNSPLHF. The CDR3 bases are TGTGCCAGCAGCTTACGCTCCTATAATTCACCCCTCCACTTT. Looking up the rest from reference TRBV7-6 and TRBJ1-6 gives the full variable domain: GAGVSQSPRYKVTKRGQDVALRCDPISGHVSLYWYRQALGQGPEFLTYFNYEAQQDKSGLPNDRFSAERPEGSISTLTIQRTEQRDSAMYRCASSLRSYNSPLHFGNGTRLTVT.

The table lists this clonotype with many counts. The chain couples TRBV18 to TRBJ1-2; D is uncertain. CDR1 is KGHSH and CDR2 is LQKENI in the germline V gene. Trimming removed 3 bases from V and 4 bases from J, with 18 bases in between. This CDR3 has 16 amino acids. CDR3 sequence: CASSPPRQTPTYGYTF. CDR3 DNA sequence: TGTGCCAGCTCACCGCCTCGCCAGACACCCACCTATGGCTACACCTTC. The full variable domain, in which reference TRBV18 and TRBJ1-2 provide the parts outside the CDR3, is NAGVMQNPRHLVRRRGQEARLRCSPMKGHSHVYWYRQLPEEGLKFMVYLQKENIIDESGMPKERFSAEFPKEGPSILRIQQVVRGDSAAYFCASSPPRQTPTYGYTFGSGTRLTVV.

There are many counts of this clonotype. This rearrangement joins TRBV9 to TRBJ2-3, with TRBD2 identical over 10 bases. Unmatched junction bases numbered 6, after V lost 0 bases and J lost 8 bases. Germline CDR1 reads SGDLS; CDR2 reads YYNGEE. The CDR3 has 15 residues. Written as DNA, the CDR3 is TGTGCCAGCAGCGTAGGAAGCGGGAGGGCGAGTACGCAGTATTTT. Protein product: CASSVGSGRASTQYF. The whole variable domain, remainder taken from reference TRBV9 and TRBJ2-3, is DSGVTQTPKHLITATGQRVTLRCSPRSGDLSVYWYQQSLDQGLQFLIQYYNGEERAKGNILERFSAQQFPDLHSELNLSSLELGDSALYFCASSVGSGRASTQYFGPGTRLTVL.

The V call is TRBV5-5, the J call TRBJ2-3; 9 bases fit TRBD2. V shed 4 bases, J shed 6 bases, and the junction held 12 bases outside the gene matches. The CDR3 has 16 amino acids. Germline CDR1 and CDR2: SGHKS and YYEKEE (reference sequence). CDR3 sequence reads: CASSNLAGTTRDTQYF. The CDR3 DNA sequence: TGTGCCAGCAGCAATCTAGCGGGGACAACCAGGGATACGCAGTATTTT.

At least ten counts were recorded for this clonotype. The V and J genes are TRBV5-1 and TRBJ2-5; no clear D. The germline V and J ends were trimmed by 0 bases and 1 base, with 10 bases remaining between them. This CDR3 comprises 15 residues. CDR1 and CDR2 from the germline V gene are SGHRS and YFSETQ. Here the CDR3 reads CASSLDGHLQETQYF. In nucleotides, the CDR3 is TGCGCCAGCAGCTTGGATGGGCACCTCCAAGAGACCCAGTACTTC.

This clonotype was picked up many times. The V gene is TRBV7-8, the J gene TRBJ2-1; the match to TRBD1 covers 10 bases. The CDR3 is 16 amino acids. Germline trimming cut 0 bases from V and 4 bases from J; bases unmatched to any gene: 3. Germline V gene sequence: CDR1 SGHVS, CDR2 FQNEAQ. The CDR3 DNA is TGTGCCAGCAGCTTAGCGGACAGGGGGAAATACAATGAGCAGTTCTTC. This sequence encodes CASSLADRGKYNEQFF.

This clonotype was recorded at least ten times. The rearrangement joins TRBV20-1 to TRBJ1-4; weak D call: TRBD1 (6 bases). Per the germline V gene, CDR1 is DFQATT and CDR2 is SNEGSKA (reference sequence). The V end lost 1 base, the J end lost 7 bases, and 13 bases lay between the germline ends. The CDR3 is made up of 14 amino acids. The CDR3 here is CSARVGQGIEKLFF. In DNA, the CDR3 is TGCAGTGCTAGAGTAGGGCAGGGGATTGAAAAACTGTTTTTT.

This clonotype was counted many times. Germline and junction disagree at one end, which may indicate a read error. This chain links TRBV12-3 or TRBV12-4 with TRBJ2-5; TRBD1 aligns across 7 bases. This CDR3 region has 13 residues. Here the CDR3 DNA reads TGTGCCAGCAGATTAGGGACAGCAGAGACCCAGTACTTC. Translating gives CASRLGTAETQYF.

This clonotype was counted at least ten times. Here the CDR3 DNA reads TGCGCCAGCAGCCAAGAGAGGGTAGGGGATGAGCAGTTCTTC. Protein sequence: CASSQERVGDEQFF. This chain uses TRBV4-1 with TRBJ2-1; D could derive from TRBD1 or TRBD2 (5 bases each). The V gene's germline CDR1 is MGHRA and CDR2 YSYEKL. This CDR3 spans 14 amino acids. V gave up 0 bases and J gave up 8 bases, with 11 bases separating them.

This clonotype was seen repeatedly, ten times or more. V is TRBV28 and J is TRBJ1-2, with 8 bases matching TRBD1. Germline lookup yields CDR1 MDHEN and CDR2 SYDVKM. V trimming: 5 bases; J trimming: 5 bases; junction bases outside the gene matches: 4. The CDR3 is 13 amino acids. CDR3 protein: CASSPRTGYGYTF. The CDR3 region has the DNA TGTGCCAGCAGTCCTCGGACAGGGTATGGCTACACCTTC.

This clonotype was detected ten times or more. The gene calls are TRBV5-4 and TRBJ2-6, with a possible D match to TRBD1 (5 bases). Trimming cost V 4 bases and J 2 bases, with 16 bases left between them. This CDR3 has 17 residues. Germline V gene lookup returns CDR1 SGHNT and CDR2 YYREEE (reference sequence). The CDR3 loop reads CASSHEGFRAGANVLTF. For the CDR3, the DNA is TGTGCCAGCAGCCACGAAGGGTTCAGGGCTGGGGCCAACGTCCTGACTTTC.

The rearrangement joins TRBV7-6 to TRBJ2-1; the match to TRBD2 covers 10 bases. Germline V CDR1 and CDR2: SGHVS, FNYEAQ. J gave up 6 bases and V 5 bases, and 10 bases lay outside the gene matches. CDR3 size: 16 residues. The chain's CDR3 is CASSLQSGGVSNEQFF. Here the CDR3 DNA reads TGTGCCAGCAGCCTGCAGAGCGGGGGGGTCTCCAATGAGCAGTTCTTC. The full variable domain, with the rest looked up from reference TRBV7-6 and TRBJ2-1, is GAGVSQSPRYKVTKRGQDVALRCDPISGHVSLYWYRQALGQGPEFLTYFNYEAQQDKSGLPNDRFSAERPEGSISTLTIQRTEQRDSAMYRCASSLQSGGVSNEQFFGPGTRLTVL.

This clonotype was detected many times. The CDR3 sequence is CASSPAGADYNEQFF. CDR3 coding DNA: TGTGCCAGCAGCCCCGCTGGGGCGGACTACAATGAGCAGTTCTTC. This chain uses TRBV7-2 with TRBJ2-1; the D gene is possibly TRBD1 (5 bases). There are 15 residues in the CDR3. Between the trimmed V and J ends, which lost 5 bases and 3 bases, there was a span of 14 bases. The germline CDR1 and CDR2 sequences are SGHTA and FQGNSA. Supplemented by reference TRBV7-2 and TRBJ2-1, the full variable domain reads GAGVSQSPSNKVTEKGKDVELRCDPISGHTALYWYRQSLGQGLEFLIYFQGNSAPDKSGLPSDRFSAERTGGSVSTLTIQRTQQEDSAVYLCASSPAGADYNEQFFGPGTRLTVL.

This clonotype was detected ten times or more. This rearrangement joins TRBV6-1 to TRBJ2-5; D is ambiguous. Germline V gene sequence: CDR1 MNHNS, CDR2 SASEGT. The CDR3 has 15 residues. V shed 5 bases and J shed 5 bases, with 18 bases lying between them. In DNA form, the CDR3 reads TGTGCCAGCAGTATATTAAATCCCCTCGACGAGACCCAGTACTTC. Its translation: CASSILNPLDETQYF.

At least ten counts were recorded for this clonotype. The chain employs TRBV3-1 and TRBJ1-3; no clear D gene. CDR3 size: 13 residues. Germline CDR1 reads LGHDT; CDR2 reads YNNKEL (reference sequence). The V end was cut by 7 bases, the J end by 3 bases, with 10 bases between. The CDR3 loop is CASIPRDGNTIYF. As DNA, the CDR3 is TGTGCCAGCATCCCGAGGGATGGAAACACCATATATTTT.

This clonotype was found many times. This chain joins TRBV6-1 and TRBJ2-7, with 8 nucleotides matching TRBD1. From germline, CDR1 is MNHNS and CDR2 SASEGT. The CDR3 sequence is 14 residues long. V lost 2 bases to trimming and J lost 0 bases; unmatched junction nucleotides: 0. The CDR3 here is CASSEQGASYEQYF. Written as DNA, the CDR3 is TGTGCCAGCAGTGAACAGGGGGCCTCCTACGAGCAGTACTTC.

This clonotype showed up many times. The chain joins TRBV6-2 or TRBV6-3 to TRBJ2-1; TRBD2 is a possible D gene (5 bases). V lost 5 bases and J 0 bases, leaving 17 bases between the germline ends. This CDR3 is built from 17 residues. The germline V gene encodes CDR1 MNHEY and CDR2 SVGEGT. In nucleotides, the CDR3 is TGTGCCAGCAGTCACGGGCTAAGGAGGACCTCCTACAATGAGCAGTTCTTC. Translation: CASSHGLRRTSYNEQFF.

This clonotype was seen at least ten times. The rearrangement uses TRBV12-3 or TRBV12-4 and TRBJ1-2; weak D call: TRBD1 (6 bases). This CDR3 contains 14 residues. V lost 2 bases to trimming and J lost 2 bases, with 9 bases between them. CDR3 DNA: TGTGCCAGCAGTTTATACAGGGCCAACTATGGCTACACCTTC. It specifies CASSLYRANYGYTF.

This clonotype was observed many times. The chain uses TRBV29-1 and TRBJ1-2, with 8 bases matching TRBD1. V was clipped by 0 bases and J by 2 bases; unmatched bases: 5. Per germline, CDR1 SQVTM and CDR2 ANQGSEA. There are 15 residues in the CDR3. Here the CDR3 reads CSVEDAGGGNYGYTF. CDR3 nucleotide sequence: TGCAGCGTTGAAGACGCAGGGGGCGGAAACTATGGCTACACCTTC.

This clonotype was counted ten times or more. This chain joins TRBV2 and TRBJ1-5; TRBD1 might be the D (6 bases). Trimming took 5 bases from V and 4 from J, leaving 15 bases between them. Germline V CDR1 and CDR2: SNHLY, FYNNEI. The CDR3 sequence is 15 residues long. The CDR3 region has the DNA TGTGCCAGCAGTCAGGACAGTTATGGGAATCAGCCCCAGCATTTT. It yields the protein CASSQDSYGNQPQHF.

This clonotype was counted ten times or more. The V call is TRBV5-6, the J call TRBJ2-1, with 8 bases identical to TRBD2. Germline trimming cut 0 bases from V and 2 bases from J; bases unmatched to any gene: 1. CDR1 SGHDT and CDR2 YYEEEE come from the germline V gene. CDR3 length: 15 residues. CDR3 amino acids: CASSLERGTYNEQFF. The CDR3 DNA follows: TGTGCCAGCAGCTTGGAGCGGGGGACCTACAATGAGCAGTTCTTC.

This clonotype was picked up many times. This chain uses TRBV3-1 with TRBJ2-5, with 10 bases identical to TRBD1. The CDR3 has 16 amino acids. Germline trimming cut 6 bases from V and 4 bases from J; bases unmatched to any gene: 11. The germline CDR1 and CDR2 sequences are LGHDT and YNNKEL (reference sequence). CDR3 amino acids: CASRQTGGAKLETQYF. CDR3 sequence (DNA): TGTGCCAGCAGACAGACAGGGGGCGCGAAGCTAGAGACCCAGTACTTC.

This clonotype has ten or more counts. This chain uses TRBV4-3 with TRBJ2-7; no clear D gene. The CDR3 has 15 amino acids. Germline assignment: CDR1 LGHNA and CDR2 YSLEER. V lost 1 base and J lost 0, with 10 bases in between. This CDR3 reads CASSQGYTSSYEQYF. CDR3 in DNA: TGCGCCAGCAGCCAAGGTTACACGAGCTCCTACGAGCAGTACTTC.